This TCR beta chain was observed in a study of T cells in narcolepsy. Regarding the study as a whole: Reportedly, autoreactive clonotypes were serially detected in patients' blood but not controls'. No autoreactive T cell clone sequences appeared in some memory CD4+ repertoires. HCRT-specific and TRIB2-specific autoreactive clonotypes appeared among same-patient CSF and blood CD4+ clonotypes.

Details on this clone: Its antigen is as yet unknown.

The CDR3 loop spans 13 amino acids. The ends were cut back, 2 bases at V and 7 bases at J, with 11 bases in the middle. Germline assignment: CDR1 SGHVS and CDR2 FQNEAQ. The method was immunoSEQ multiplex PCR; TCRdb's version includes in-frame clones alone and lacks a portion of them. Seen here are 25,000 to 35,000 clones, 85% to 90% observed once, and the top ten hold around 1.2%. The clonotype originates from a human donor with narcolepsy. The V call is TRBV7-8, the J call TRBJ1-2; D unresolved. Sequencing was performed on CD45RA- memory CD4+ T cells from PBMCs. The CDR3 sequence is CASSLTTTSGYTF. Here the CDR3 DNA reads TGTGCCAGCAGCTTAACGACGACCTCTGGCTACACCTTC.